Presented here are 8 T cell receptor beta chains from one specimen sequenced in a study of blood T cell repertoires in COVID-19. Here immunoSEQ multiplex PCR was the method, and the copy in TCRdb shows in-frame clones only, minus some. Of around 450,000 clones detected, roughly 88% appear once; the ten largest clones hold less than 0.75%. The sample was PBMCs or T cells enriched from blood (not recorded which). These receptors were taken from a man younger than 35 who had recovered from COVID-19.

V is TRBV3-1 (or the pseudogene TRBV3-2) and J is TRBJ2-5; TRBD2 aligns across 8 bases. Germline values: CDR1 LGHDT, CDR2 YNNKEL (reference sequence). V was clipped by 4 bases and J by 7 bases; unmatched bases: 8. The CDR3 consists of 14 residues. CDR3 amino acids: CASSRLAGSGTQYF. The CDR3 nucleotides are TGTGCCAGCAGCCGATTAGCGGGGTCAGGGACCCAGTACTTC.

The rearrangement joins TRBV29-1 to TRBJ2-5; D gene ambiguous. In germline, CDR1 is SQVTM, CDR2 ANQGSEA. V lost 5 bases and J lost 5, with 12 bases in between. The CDR3 loop spans 12 amino acids. The CDR3 nucleotides read TGCAGCGTTCATATCGGCAGGGAGACCCAGTACTTC. This translates into CSVHIGRETQYF.

The rearrangement uses TRBV27 and TRBJ1-6; 10 bases line up with TRBD1. The germline V gene encodes CDR1 MNHEY and CDR2 SMNVEV (reference sequence). The CDR3 contains 17 residues. J was trimmed by 9 bases and V by 4 bases; bases with no gene match: 12. The CDR3 DNA sequence: TGTGCCAGCAGTTCCTTTGGGACAGGGGTTTTGGGTTCACCCCTCCACTTT. Amino acid sequence: CASSSFGTGVLGSPLHF.

The chain carries TRBV29-1 and TRBJ2-3, with D possibly TRBD1 on 6 matching bases. Germline CDR1 reads SQVTM; CDR2 reads ANQGSEA. The V end was cut by 8 bases, the J end by 4 bases, with 22 bases between. CDR3 length equals 15 residues. CDR3 amino acids: CSCRSTGSAADTQYF. For the CDR3, the DNA is TGCAGCTGCAGGTCAACAGGGTCGGCCGCAGATACGCAGTATTTT.

The rearrangement joins TRBV14 to TRBJ2-5; unclear D gene. V lost 1 base, J lost 5 bases, and 14 bases lay in between. Germline CDR1 is SGHDN and CDR2 is FVKESK. This CDR3 spans 15 amino acids. CDR3 in DNA: TGTGCCAGCAGCCAAGTTTCTCTATTCTTCGAGACCCAGTACTTC. It specifies CASSQVSLFFETQYF.

The chain employs TRBV24-1 and TRBJ2-1; 14 bases match TRBD2. Germline assignment: CDR1 KGHDR and CDR2 SFDVKD. The CDR3 is 16 residues long. The J segment lost 5 bases and the V segment lost 4 bases, leaving 3 bases of the junction unmatched. The CDR3 loop reads CATSDQGLAGDNEQFF. In DNA form, the CDR3 reads TGTGCCACCAGTGACCAGGGACTAGCGGGAGACAATGAGCAGTTCTTC.

This clone was seen a single time. CDR3 sequence: CASSSFPHYGYTF. The DNA of the CDR3 is TGTGCCAGCAGCTCCTTCCCCCACTATGGCTACACCTTC. The V call is TRBV7-9, the J call TRBJ1-2; D unresolved. This CDR3 spans 13 amino acids. The V gene lost 4 bases and the J gene lost 3 bases, with 9 bases spanning the gap. Germline V lookup: CDR1 SEHNR, CDR2 FQNEAQ (reference sequence).

This clone was seen just once. The chain employs TRBV9 and TRBJ2-5; TRBD2 aligns across 7 bases. After removal of 2 bases from V and 2 bases from J, the junction contained 6 bases not matched to a gene. The germline V gene encodes CDR1 SGDLS and CDR2 YYNGEE. The CDR3 is 15 residues long. CDR3 sequence reads: CASSVMSGEQETQYF. CDR3 DNA: TGTGCCAGCAGCGTTATGAGCGGGGAACAAGAGACCCAGTACTTC.